This T cell receptor beta chain was obtained from a study of T cells in Graves' hyperthyroidism and ophthalmopathy. CDR3 length: 13 amino acids. Germline assignment: CDR1 DFQATT and CDR2 SNEGSKA (reference sequence). The germline V and J ends were trimmed by 6 bases and 3 bases, with 14 bases remaining between them. TCR beta CDR3 sequences were amplified from RNA transcripts. TCR CDR3 regions were first amplified by RT-PCR with HTBI primers. TCRdb independently ran MiXCR on the multiplex PCR reads; one entry per CDR3 protein. The table has about 560,000 distinct CDR3 sequences, 16% seen once. The material sequenced was blood. The V and J genes are TRBV20-1 and TRBJ1-1, with D possibly TRBD1 on 5 matching bases. The clonotype was recovered from a woman younger than 30 with Graves' hyperthyroidism. CDR3 sequence (DNA): TGCAGTGCCGCAGGGTCAGGGCACACTGAAGCTTTCTTT. Translating it yields CSAAGSGHTEAFF.